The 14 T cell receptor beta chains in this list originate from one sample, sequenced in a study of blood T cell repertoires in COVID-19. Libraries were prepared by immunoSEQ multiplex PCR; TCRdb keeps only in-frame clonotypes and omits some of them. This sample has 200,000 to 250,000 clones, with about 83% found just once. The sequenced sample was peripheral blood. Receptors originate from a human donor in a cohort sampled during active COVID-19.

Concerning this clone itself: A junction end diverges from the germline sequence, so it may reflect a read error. The CDR3 sequence: CSARDYDEQFF. As DNA, the CDR3 is TGCAGTGCGAGGGACTACGATGAGCAGTTCTTC. The chain links TRBV20-1 to TRBJ2-1; TRBD2 matches at 7 bases. Per germline, CDR1 DFQATT and CDR2 SNEGSKA (reference sequence). This CDR3 spans 11 amino acids.

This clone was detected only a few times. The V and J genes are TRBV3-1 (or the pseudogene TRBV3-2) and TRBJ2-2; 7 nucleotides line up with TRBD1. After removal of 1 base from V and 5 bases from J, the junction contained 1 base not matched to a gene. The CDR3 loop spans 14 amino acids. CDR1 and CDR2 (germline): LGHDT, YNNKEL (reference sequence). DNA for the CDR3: TGTGCCAGCAGCCAAGGGACAGGAACCGGGGAGCTGTTTTTT. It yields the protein CASSQGTGTGELFF.

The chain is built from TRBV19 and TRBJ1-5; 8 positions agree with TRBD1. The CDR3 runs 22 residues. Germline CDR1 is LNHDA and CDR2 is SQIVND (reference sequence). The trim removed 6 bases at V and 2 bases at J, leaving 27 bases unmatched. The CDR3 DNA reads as TGTGCCAGTAGAATGGGGCCCAGGGGCCCCCTGCAGGGGGCCTTCCGCAATCAGCCCCAGCATTTT. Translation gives CASRMGPRGPLQGAFRNQPQHF.

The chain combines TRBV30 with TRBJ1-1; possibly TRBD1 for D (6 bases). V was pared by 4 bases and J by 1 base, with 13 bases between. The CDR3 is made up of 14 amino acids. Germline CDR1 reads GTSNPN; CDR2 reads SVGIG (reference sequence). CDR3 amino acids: CAWTTGHPNTEAFF. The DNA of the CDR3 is TGTGCCTGGACCACGGGACACCCGAACACTGAAGCTTTCTTT.

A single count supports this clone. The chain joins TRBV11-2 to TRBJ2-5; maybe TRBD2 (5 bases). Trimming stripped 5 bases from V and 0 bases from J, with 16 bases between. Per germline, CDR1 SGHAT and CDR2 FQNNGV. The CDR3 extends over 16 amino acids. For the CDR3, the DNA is TGTGCCAGCAGCCGTTTCGGAGGCGAGTACCAAGAGACCCAGTACTTC. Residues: CASSRFGGEYQETQYF.

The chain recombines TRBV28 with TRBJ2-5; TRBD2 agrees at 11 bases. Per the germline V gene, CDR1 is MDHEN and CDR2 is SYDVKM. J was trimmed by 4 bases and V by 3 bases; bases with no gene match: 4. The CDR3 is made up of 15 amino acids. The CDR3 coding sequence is TGTGCCAGCAGTTTCGGGCTAGCGGGAGGAGAGACCCAGTACTTC. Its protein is CASSFGLAGGETQYF.

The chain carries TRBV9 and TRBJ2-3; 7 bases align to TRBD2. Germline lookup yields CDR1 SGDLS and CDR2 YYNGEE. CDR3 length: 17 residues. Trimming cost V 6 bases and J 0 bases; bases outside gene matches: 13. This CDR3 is CASTHLDGTTSTDTQYF. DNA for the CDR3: TGTGCCAGCACCCACCTGGACGGGACTACGAGCACAGATACGCAGTATTTT.

CDR3 nucleotides: TGTGCCATCAGTGAGTCGGCGGGGATCACTGAAGCTTTCTTT. Protein product: CAISESAGITEAFF. The V and J genes are TRBV10-3 and TRBJ1-1; D not certain. There are 14 residues in the CDR3. The V gene's germline CDR1 is ENHRY and CDR2 SYGVKD. Trimming took off 0 bases at V and 4 bases at J, with 9 bases between the two ends.

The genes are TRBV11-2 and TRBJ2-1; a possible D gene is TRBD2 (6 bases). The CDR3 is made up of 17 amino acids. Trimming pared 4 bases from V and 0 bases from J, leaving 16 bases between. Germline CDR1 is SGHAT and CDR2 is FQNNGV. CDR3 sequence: CASSSGRGRSSYNEQFF. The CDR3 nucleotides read TGTGCCAGCAGCTCCGGGAGAGGTAGGAGCTCCTACAATGAGCAGTTCTTC. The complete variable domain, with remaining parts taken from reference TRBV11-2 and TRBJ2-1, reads EAGVAQSPRYKIIEKRQSVAFWCNPISGHATLYWYQQILGQGPKLLIQFQNNGVVDDSQLPKDRFSAERLKGVDSTLKIQPAKLEDSAVYLCASSSGRGRSSYNEQFFGPGTRLTVL.

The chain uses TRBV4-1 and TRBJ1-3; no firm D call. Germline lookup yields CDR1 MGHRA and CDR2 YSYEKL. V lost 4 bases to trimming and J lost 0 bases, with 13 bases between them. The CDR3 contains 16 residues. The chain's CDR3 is CASSREARASGNTIYF. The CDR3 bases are TGCGCCAGCAGCCGCGAGGCGAGGGCCTCTGGAAACACCATATATTTT.

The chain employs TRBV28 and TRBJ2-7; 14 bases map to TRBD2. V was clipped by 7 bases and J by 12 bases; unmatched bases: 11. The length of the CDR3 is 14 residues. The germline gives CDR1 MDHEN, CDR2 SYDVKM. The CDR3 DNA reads TGTGCCAGCACCCACGGGACTAGCGGGAGCAACGGGTACTTC. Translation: CASTHGTSGSNGYF. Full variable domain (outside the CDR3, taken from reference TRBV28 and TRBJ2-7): DVKVTQSSRYLVKRTGEKVFLECVQDMDHENMFWYRQDPGLGLRLIYFSYDVKMKEKGDIPEGYSVSREKKERFSLILESASTNQTSMYLCASTHGTSGSNGYFGPGTRLTVT.

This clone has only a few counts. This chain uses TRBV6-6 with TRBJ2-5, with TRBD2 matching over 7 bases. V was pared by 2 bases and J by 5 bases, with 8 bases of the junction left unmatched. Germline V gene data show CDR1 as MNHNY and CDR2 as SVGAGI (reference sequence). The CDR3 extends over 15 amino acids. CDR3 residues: CASSYGTSVGETQYF. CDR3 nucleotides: TGTGCCAGCAGTTACGGAACTAGCGTCGGGGAGACCCAGTACTTC.

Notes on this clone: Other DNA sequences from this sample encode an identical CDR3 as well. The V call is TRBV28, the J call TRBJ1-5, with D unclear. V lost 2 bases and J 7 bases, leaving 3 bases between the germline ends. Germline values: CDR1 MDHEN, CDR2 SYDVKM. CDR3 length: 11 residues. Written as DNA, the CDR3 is TGTGCCAGCAGTTTAGAGCAGCCCCAGCATTTT. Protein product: CASSLEQPQHF.

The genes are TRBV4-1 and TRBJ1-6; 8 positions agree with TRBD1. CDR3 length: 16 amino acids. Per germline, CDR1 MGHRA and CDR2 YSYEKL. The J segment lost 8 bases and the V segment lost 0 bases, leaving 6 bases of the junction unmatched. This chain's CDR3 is CASSQDRPGGYSPLHF. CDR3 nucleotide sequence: TGCGCCAGCAGCCAAGATCGGCCAGGGGGCTATTCACCCCTCCACTTT.